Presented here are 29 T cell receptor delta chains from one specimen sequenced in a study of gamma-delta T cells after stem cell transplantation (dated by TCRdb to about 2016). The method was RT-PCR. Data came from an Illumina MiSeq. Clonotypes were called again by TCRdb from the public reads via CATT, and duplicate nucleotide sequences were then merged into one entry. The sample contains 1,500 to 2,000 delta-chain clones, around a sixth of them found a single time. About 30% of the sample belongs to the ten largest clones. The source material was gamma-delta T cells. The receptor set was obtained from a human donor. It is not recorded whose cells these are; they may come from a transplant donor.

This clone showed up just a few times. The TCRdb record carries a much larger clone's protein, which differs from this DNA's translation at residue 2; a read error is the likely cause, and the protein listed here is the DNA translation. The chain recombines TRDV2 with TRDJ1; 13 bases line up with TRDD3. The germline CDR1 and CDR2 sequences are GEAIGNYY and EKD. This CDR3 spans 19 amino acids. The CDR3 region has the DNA TGTTCCTGTGACTCCGTACTGGGGGATACGCTGGTTACCACCGATAAACTCATCTTT. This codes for CSCDSVLGDTLVTTDKLIF.

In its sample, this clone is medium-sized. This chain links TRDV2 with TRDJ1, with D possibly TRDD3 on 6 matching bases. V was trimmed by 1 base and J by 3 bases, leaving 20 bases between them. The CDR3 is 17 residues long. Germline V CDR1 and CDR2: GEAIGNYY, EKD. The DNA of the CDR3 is TGTGCCTGTGACACGGTCGGGGGAAAAAACACTTCCGATAAACTCATCTTT. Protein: CACDTVGGKNTSDKLIF.

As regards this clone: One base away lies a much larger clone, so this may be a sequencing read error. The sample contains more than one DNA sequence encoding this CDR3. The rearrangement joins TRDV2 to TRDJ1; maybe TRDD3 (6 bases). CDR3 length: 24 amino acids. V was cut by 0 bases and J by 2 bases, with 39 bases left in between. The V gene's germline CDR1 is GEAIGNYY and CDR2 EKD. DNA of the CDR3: TGTGCCTGTGACACCTTGGCTAACTTTCGTACCCCGGGGGAACTATCGGGTGGGACCGATAAACTCATCTTT. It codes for CACDTLANFRTPGELSGGTDKLIF.

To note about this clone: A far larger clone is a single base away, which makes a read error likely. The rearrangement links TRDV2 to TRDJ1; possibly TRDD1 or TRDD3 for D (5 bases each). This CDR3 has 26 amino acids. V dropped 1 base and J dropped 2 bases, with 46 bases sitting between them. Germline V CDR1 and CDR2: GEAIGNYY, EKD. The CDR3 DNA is TGTGCCTGTGACACGGTAAAATCGGCCTTGCCTAAATCTCCGGGGACACTGGATAGTCCTACCGATAAACTCATCTTT. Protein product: CACDTVKSALPKSPGTLDSPTDKLIF.

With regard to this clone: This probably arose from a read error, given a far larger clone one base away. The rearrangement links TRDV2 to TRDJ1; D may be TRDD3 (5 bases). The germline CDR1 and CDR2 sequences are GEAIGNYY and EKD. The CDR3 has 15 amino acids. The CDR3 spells CAYDTLGTNTDKLIF. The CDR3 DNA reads TGTGCCTATGACACCTTGGGGACGAACACCGATAAACTCATCTTT.

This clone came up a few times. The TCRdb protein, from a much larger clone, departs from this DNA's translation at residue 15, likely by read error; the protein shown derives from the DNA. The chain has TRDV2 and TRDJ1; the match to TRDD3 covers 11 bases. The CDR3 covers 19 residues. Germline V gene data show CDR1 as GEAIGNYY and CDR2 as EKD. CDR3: CACDPLSPLGDNNTYKLIF. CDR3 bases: TGTGCCTGTGACCCATTGAGTCCACTGGGGGATAATAACACCTATAAACTCATCTTT.

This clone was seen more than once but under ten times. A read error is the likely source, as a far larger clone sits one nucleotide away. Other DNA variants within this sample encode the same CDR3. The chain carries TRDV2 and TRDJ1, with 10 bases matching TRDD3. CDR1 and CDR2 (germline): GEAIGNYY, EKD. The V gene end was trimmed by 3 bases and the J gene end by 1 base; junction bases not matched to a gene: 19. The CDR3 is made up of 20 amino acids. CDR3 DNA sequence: TGTGCCTGTGACTTGATGTCGGCGGGGTTGGGGGATACATCCACCGATAAACTCATCTTT. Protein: CACDLMSAGLGDTSTDKLIF.

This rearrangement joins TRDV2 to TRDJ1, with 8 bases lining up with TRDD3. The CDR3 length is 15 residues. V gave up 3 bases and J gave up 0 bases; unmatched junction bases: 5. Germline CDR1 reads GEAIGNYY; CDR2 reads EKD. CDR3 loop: CACDPVLGDTDKLIF. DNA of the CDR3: TGTGCCTGTGACCCAGTACTGGGGGACACCGATAAACTCATCTTT.

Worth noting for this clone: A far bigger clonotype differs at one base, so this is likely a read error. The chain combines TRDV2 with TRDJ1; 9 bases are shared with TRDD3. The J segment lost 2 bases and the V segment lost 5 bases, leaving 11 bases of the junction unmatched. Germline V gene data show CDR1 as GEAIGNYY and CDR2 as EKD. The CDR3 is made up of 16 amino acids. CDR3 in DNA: TGTGCCTGTGTATCTATGGGGGGATACAAAACCGATAAACTCATCTTT. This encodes CACVSMGGYKTDKLIF.

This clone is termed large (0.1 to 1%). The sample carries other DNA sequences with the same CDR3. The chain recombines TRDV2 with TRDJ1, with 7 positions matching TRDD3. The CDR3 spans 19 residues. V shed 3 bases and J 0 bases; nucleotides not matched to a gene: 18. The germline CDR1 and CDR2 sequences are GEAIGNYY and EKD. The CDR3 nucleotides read TGTGCCTGTGACCCTATCCCTCAACGTACTGGGGATTACACCGATAAACTCATCTTT. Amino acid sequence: CACDPIPQRTGDYTDKLIF.

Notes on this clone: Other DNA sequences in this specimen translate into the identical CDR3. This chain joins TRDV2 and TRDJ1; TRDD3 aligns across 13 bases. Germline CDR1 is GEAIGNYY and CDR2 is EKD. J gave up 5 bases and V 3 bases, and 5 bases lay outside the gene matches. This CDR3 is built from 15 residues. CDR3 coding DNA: TGTGCCTGTGACCCTTTACTGGGGGATACGGATAAACTCATCTTT. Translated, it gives CACDPLLGDTDKLIF.

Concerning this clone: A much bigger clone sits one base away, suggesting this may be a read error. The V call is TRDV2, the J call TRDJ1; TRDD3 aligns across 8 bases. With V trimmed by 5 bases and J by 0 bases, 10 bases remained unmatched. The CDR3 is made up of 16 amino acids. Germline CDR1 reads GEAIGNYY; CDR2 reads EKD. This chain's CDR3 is CACGPVLGVYTDKLIF. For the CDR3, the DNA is TGTGCCTGTGGCCCAGTACTGGGGGTCTACACCGATAAACTCATCTTT.

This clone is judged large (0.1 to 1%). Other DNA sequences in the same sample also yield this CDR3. The CDR3, as DNA: TGTGCCTGTGACAGGGTCGGGCCCTCGTACACCGATAAACTCATCTTT. It specifies CACDRVGPSYTDKLIF. This chain links TRDV2 with TRDJ1; the D is unclear. The CDR3 is made up of 16 amino acids. V was shortened by 2 bases and J by 0 bases, with 15 bases between the two germline ends. CDR1 GEAIGNYY and CDR2 EKD come from the germline V gene.

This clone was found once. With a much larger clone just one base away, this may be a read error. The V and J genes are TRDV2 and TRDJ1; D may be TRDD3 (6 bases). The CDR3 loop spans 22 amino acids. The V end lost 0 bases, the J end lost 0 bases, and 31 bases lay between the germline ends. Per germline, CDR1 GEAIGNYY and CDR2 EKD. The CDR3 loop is CACDTVRGPFGILSTNTDKLIF. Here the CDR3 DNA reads TGTGCCTGTGACACCGTCCGGGGGCCGTTTGGGATATTGAGTACCAACACCGATAAACTCATCTTT.

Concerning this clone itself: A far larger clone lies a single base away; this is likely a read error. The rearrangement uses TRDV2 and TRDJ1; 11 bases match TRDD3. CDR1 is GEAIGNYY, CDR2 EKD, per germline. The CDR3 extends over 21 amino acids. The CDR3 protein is CAGDTVSLLGDRRGNTDKLIF. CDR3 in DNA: TGTGCCGGTGACACCGTGTCACTACTGGGGGATAGAAGGGGGAACACCGATAAACTCATCTTT.

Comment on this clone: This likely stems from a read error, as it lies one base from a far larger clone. CDR3 protein: CACDTGDLPGAASSWDTRQMFF. The CDR3 coding sequence is TGTGCCTGTGACACCGGGGATTTACCGGGGGCTGCGAGCTCCTGGGACACCCGACAGATGTTTTTC. The chain has TRDV2 and TRDJ3; tentatively, D is TRDD3 (6 bases). Trimming stripped 0 bases from V and 0 bases from J, with 23 bases between. The CDR3 is 22 amino acids. Germline assignment: CDR1 GEAIGNYY and CDR2 EKD.

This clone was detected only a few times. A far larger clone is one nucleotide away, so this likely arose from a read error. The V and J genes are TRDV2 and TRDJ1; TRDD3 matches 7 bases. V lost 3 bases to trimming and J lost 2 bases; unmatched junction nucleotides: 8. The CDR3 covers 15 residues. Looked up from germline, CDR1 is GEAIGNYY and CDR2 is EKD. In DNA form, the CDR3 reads TGTGCCTGTGACCACGTACGGGGGGATACCGATAAACTCATCTTT. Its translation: CACDHVRGDTDKLIF.

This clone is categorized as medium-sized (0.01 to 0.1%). CDR3 DNA sequence: TGTGCCTGTGACACGCTAACCATTCCTACCCGGGTCACTGGGGAGGATAAACTCATCTTT. It codes for CACDTLTIPTRVTGEDKLIF. The chain recombines TRDV2 with TRDJ1; D is tentatively TRDD2 or TRDD3 (7 bases each). The length of the CDR3 is 20 residues. Germline CDR1 and CDR2: GEAIGNYY and EKD. V lost 1 base to trimming and J lost 5 bases, with 31 bases between them.

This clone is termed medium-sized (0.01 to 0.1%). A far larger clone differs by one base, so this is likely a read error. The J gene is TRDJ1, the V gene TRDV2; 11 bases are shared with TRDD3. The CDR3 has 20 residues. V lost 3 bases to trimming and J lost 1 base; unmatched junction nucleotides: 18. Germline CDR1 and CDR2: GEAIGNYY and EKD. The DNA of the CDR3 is TGTGCCTGTGACTTGAGGTCGGCGGGGCTGGGGGATACATCCACCGATAAACTCATCTTT. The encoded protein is CACDLRSAGLGDTSTDKLIF.

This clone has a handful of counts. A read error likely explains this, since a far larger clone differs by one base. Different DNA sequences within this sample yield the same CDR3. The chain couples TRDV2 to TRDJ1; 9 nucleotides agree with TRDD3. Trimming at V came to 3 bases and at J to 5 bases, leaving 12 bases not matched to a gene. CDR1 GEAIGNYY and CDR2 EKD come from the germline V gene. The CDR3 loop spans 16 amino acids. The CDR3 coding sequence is TGTGCCTGTGACGGGGCTGGGGGATCTCCCACTGATAAACTCATCTTT. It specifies CACDGAGGSPTDKLIF.

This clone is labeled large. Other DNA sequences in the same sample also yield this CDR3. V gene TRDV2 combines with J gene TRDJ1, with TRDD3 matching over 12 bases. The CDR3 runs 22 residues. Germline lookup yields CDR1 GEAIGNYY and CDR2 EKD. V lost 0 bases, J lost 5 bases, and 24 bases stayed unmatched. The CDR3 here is CACDTVSYSGFGTGGYWDKLIF. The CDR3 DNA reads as TGTGCCTGTGACACCGTCTCCTACAGTGGTTTCGGTACTGGGGGATACTGGGATAAACTCATCTTT.

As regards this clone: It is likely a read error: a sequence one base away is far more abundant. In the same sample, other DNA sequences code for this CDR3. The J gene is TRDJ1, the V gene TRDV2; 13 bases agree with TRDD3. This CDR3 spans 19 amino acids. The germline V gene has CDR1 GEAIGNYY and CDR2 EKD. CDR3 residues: CACDSVLGDTLVTTDKLIF. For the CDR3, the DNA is TGTGCCTGTGACTCCGTACTGGGGGATACGCTGGTTACCACCGATAAACTCATCTTC.

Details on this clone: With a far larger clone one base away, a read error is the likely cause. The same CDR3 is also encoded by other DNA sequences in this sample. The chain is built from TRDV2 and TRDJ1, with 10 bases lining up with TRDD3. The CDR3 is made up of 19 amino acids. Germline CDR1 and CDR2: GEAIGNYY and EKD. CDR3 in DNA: TGCGCCTGTGACAGGCTTGCCCCGCCTGCACTGGGGGATACCGATAAACTCATCTTT. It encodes CACDRLAPPALGDTDKLIF.

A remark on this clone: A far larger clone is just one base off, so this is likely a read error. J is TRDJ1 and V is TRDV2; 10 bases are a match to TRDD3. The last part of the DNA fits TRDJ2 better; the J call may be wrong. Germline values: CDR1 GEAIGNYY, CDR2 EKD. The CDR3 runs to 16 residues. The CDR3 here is CACDTVGLGDVDKLFF. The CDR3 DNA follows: TGTGCCTGTGACACGGTGGGACTGGGGGATGTCGATAAACTCTTCTTT.

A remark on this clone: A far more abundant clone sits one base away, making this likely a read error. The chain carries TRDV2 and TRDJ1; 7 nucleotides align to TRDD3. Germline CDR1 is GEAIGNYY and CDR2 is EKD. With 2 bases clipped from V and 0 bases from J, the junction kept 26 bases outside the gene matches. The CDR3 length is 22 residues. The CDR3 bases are TGTGCCTGTGACAGGGTGAGGACGGACTGGGGATTCGGAGGTCGGTACACCGATAAACTCATCTTT. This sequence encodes CACDRVRTDWGFGGRYTDKLIF.

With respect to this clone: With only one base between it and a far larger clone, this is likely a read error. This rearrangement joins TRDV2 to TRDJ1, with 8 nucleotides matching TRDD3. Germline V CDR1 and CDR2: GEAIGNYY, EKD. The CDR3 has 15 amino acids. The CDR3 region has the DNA TGTGCCTGTAACACCGTACTGGGGGGGCCCGGGAAACTCATCTTT. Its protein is CACNTVLGGPGKLIF.

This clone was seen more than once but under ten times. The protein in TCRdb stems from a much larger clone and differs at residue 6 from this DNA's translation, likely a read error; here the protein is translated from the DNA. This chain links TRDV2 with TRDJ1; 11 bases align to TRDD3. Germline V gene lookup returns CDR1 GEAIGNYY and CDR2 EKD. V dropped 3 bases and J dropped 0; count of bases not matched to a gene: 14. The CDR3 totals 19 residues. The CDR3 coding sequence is TGTGCCTGTGACGCTGCACTGGGGGATAAGCCTAAGTACACCGATAAACTCATCTTT. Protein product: CACDAALGDKPKYTDKLIF.

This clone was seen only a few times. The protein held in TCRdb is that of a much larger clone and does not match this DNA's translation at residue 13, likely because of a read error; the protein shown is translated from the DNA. The CDR3: CACDPVLGDSHTEKLIF. DNA of the CDR3: TGTGCCTGTGACCCAGTACTGGGGGACTCACACACCGAAAAACTCATCTTT. The J gene is TRDJ1, the V gene TRDV2; 9 bases line up with TRDD3. This CDR3 region has 17 residues. Germline V gene sequence: CDR1 GEAIGNYY, CDR2 EKD.

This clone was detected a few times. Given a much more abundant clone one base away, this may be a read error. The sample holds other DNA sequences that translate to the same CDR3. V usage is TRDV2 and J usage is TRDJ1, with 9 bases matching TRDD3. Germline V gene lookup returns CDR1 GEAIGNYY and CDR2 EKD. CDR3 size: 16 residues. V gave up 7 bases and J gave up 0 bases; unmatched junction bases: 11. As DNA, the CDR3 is TGTGCCTGCGACTCGGCCGGGGGATACAACACCGATAAACTCATCTTT. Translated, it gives CACDSAGGYNTDKLIF.